This passage covers 19 T cell receptor beta chains from one sample sequenced in a study of control samples from healthy donors and cancer patients. The method was immunoSEQ multiplex PCR; TCRdb's version includes in-frame clones alone and lacks a portion of them. The data contain 150,000 or so clones, around 90% of them singletons. Material for sequencing was blood. These receptors all stem from a man aged 30 to 39 in good health.

This chain uses TRBV4-1 with TRBJ1-2; D ambiguous. V was trimmed by 2 bases and J by 8 bases, leaving 12 bases between them. CDR1 is MGHRA and CDR2 is YSYEKL in the germline V gene. The length of the CDR3 is 13 residues. CDR3 in amino acids: CASSQTQGEGYTF. The CDR3 nucleotides are TGCGCCAGCAGCCAAACCCAAGGCGAGGGCTACACCTTC.

J is TRBJ2-2 and V is TRBV19, with D possibly TRBD2 on 5 matching bases. The CDR3 is 14 amino acids. Germline V gene sequence: CDR1 LNHDA, CDR2 SQIVND (reference sequence). With 8 bases removed from V and 1 base from J, the gap between germline ends came to 11 bases. The CDR3 loop reads CASSRDLNTGELFF. The CDR3 DNA is TGTGCCAGTTCCCGGGATTTGAACACCGGGGAGCTGTTTTTT.

This chain connects TRBV6-5 to TRBJ2-1, with D perhaps assigned TRBD1 or TRBD2 (5 bases each). Per the germline V gene, CDR1 is MNHEY and CDR2 is SVGAGI. V was clipped by 8 bases and J by 10 bases, with 21 bases between them. CDR3 length: 14 amino acids. The CDR3 DNA is TGTGCCAGCCTCGAAACCCGATCGGGGCGGGAGCAGTTCTTC. This sequence encodes CASLETRSGREQFF.

V and J are TRBV5-1 and TRBJ2-2; the D gene is possibly TRBD1 (6 bases). Germline V gene sequence: CDR1 SGHRS, CDR2 YFSETQ. V was pared by 8 bases and J by 3 bases, with 11 bases between. This CDR3 is built from 13 residues. CDR3 residues: CASQGTDTGELFF. In DNA, the CDR3 is TGCGCCAGTCAGGGGACGGACACCGGGGAGCTGTTTTTT.

This clone was detected only once. The chain links TRBV18 to TRBJ2-7; 9 nucleotides agree with TRBD1. This CDR3 has 13 residues. Trimming at V came to 6 bases and at J to 5 bases, leaving 5 bases not matched to a gene. Germline CDR1 is KGHSH and CDR2 is LQKENI. The CDR3, as DNA: TGTGCCAGCTCGATGACAGGGGGGAACGAGCAGTACTTC. It encodes CASSMTGGNEQYF.

This sequence joins TRBV5-1 and TRBJ2-2, with D possibly being TRBD1 (5 bases). The CDR3 runs to 14 residues. Germline loops: CDR1 SGHRS, CDR2 YFSETQ. Trimming pared 1 base from V and 9 bases from J, leaving 13 bases between. The CDR3 region is CASSLWGLGRELFF. Here the CDR3 DNA reads TGCGCCAGCAGCTTGTGGGGCCTAGGCCGGGAGCTGTTTTTT. Full variable domain (rest looked up from reference TRBV5-1 and TRBJ2-2): KAGVTQTPRYLIKTRGQQVTLSCSPISGHRSVSWYQQTPGQGLQFLFEYFSETQRNKGNFPGRFSGRQFSNSRSEMNVSTLELGDSALYLCASSLWGLGRELFFGEGSRLTVL.

J is TRBJ1-1 and V is TRBV24-1; 7 bases are a match to TRBD1. Germline V gene lookup returns CDR1 KGHDR and CDR2 SFDVKD. With V trimmed by 7 bases and J by 7 bases, 8 bases remained unmatched. This CDR3 is 13 amino acids long. The CDR3 DNA follows: TGTGCCACCAGAGCCCGGGACAGAAGTGAAGCTTTCTTT. It translates to CATRARDRSEAFF.

This clone was counted a few times. The chain carries TRBV7-7 and TRBJ1-5; possibly TRBD1 for D (5 bases). Germline assignment: CDR1 SSHAT and CDR2 FNYEAQ (reference sequence). Trimming removed 5 bases at V and 3 bases at J, with 23 bases between. The CDR3 extends over 18 amino acids. CDR3 sequence (DNA): TGTGCCAGCAGCCCAGCGGGAAATGGGGGAGGGGACAATCAGCCCCAGCATTTT. It codes for CASSPAGNGGGDNQPQHF.

The chain couples TRBV7-2 to TRBJ2-1; D is unresolved. The CDR3 runs to 15 residues. V dropped 4 bases and J dropped 3 bases, with 13 bases sitting between them. Germline CDR1 SGHTA, CDR2 FQGNSA. Here the CDR3 reads CASSSPPGVYNEQFF. The CDR3 bases are TGTGCCAGCAGCTCTCCCCCAGGAGTCTACAATGAGCAGTTCTTC.

This chain uses TRBV11-2 with TRBJ2-7; maybe TRBD1 (6 bases). Germline CDR1 SGHAT, CDR2 FQNNGV. This CDR3 is built from 15 residues. V was clipped by 5 bases and J by 5 bases, with 19 bases between them. Written as DNA, the CDR3 is TGTGCCAGCAGCCTGAGGGGGTTTGATGTAAACGAGCAGTACTTC. Translation: CASSLRGFDVNEQYF.

The rearrangement joins TRBV18 to TRBJ1-1; unclear D gene. This CDR3 contains 13 residues. V was shortened by 6 bases and J by 6 bases, with 14 bases between the two germline ends. CDR1 is KGHSH, CDR2 LQKENI, per germline. CDR3: CASSLAPNAEAFF. As DNA, the CDR3 is TGTGCCAGCTCCCTTGCTCCAAACGCTGAAGCTTTCTTT.

For this clone: Other DNA sequences within the sample encode an identical CDR3. The V call is TRBV9, the J call TRBJ1-5; D is perhaps TRBD1 (5 bases). The germline V gene encodes CDR1 SGDLS and CDR2 YYNGEE. V dropped 3 bases and J dropped 4 bases, with 14 bases sitting between them. CDR3 length: 15 amino acids. CDR3: CASSASGTSNQPQHF. Written as DNA, the CDR3 is TGTGCCAGCAGCGCCTCCGGGACTTCTAATCAGCCCCAGCATTTT.

The genes are TRBV6-5 and TRBJ2-7; D unclear. V was cut by 0 bases and J by 6 bases, with 12 bases left in between. The germline CDR1 and CDR2 sequences are MNHEY and SVGAGI. This CDR3 has 14 residues. The CDR3 here is CASSYSEPPGEQYF. The CDR3 coding sequence is TGTGCCAGCAGTTACTCGGAACCGCCCGGCGAGCAGTACTTC.

V gene TRBV6-5 combines with J gene TRBJ2-3; tentatively, D is TRBD1 or TRBD2 (6 bases each). This CDR3 has 16 residues. CDR1 and CDR2 (germline): MNHEY, SVGAGI. V gave up 2 bases and J gave up 0 bases, with 12 bases separating them. CDR3 protein: CASSYVAGHSTDTQYF. The DNA for the CDR3 is TGTGCCAGCAGTTACGTCGCGGGACATAGCACAGATACGCAGTATTTT.

The rearrangement links TRBV4-1 to TRBJ2-5, with TRBD2 as a possible D gene (5 bases). Trimming left V 5 bases short and J 3 bases short, with 22 bases between. In germline, CDR1 is MGHRA, CDR2 YSYEKL. The CDR3 spans 17 residues. The CDR3 sequence: CASSVRPPLGWEETQYF. DNA of the CDR3: TGCGCCAGCAGCGTCCGACCCCCACTAGGTTGGGAAGAGACCCAGTACTTC.

The chain is built from TRBV7-8 and TRBJ1-3; D gene ambiguous. This CDR3 region has 15 residues. CDR1 is SGHVS, CDR2 FQNEAQ, per germline. Between the trimmed V and J ends, which lost 0 bases and 1 base, there was a span of 7 bases. The CDR3: CASSLAKDSGNTIYF. CDR3 in DNA: TGTGCCAGCAGCTTAGCGAAGGATTCTGGAAACACCATATATTTT.

V and J are TRBV30 and TRBJ2-5, with 7 bases aligning to TRBD1. The V and J ends lost 2 bases and 1 base, in that order; junction bases with no gene match: 4. Germline lookup yields CDR1 GTSNPN and CDR2 SVGIG (reference sequence). The CDR3 spans 14 residues. The CDR3: CAWSSRDSQETQYF. The CDR3 region has the DNA TGTGCCTGGAGTTCTCGGGACAGCCAAGAGACCCAGTACTTC.

The rearrangement uses TRBV29-1 and TRBJ2-7; D is perhaps TRBD2 (5 bases). Germline lookup yields CDR1 SQVTM and CDR2 ANQGSEA. V was clipped by 0 bases and J by 4 bases, with 10 bases between them. The CDR3 consists of 13 residues. The CDR3 is CSVEDHRGYEQYF. CDR3 DNA sequence: TGCAGCGTTGAAGATCATAGAGGGTACGAGCAGTACTTC.

This clone was recorded once. The rearrangement joins TRBV4-2 to TRBJ1-3; TRBD1 is a possible D gene (6 bases). CDR3 size: 12 residues. Per the germline V gene, CDR1 is LGHNA and CDR2 is YNFKEQ. Trimming pared 2 bases from V and 8 bases from J, leaving 7 bases between. CDR3 region: CASSQRGDTIYF. In DNA, the CDR3 is TGTGCCAGCAGCCAAAGGGGGGACACCATATATTTT.